This is a list of T cell receptor beta chains from one sample in a study of T cell changes during pregnancy in multiple sclerosis. Here immunoSEQ multiplex PCR was the method, and the copy in TCRdb shows in-frame clones only, minus some. The profile covers 85,000 to 130,000 clones, with 94% appearing a single time and around 0.96% taken by the ten largest. Material: peripheral blood, obtained before pregnancy. The receptors originated from a female donor with multiple sclerosis, enrolled in a pregnancy study. Both conserved end residues are part of each CDR3. Each record gives: V gene, clone size, D gene, J gene, CDR3 protein, CDR3 DNA. The D gene is left open where the match is weak. Clone sizes are given selectively: once, few, many, or a class where the clone is expanded.

v_gene: TRBV9
abundance: -
d_gene: TRBD1
j_gene: TRBJ1-3
CDR3aa: CASSPGGTSGNTIYF
CDR3nt: TGTGCCAGCAGCCCAGGGGGCACCTCTGGAAACACCATATATTTT

v_gene: TRBV7-8
abundance: -
d_gene: -
j_gene: TRBJ2-2
CDR3aa: CASSLAPGRGELFF
CDR3nt: TGTGCCAGCAGCTTAGCGCCAGGGCGGGGGGAGCTGTTTTTT

v_gene: TRBV7-2
abundance: -
d_gene: -
j_gene: TRBJ2-7
CDR3aa: CASSLERSSYEQYF
CDR3nt: TGTGCCAGCAGCTTAGAGCGGAGCTCCTACGAGCAGTACTTC

v_gene: TRBV4-1
abundance: -
d_gene: -
j_gene: TRBJ2-3
CDR3aa: CASSQGAGTDTQYF
CDR3nt: TGCGCCAGCAGCCAAGGCGCGGGCACAGATACGCAGTATTTT

v_gene: TRBV5-1
abundance: once
d_gene: TRBD1
j_gene: TRBJ1-4
CDR3aa: CASSSLTGINEKLFF
CDR3nt: TGCGCCAGCAGCTCCTTGACAGGGATCAATGAAAAACTGTTTTTT

v_gene: TRBV27
abundance: -
d_gene: -
j_gene: TRBJ2-1
CDR3aa: CASSLSGSSYNEQFF
CDR3nt: TGTGCCAGCAGTTTATCAGGGAGCTCCTACAATGAGCAGTTCTTC

v_gene: TRBV30
abundance: once
d_gene: TRBD2
j_gene: TRBJ2-7
CDR3aa: CAWSVIAGAREQYF
CDR3nt: TGTGCCTGGAGTGTAATCGCGGGAGCTAGGGAGCAGTACTTC

v_gene: TRBV4-3
abundance: -
d_gene: -
j_gene: TRBJ2-5
CDR3aa: CASSQVYRETQYF
CDR3nt: TGCGCCAGCAGCCAAGTTTACAGAGAGACCCAGTACTTC

v_gene: TRBV5-4
abundance: -
d_gene: TRBD1
j_gene: TRBJ2-7
CDR3aa: CASSFPGQVTYEQYF
CDR3nt: TGTGCCAGCAGCTTCCCGGGACAGGTTACCTACGAGCAGTACTTC

v_gene: TRBV19
abundance: once
d_gene: TRBD2
j_gene: TRBJ2-5
CDR3aa: CASSSRAGVGQETQYF
CDR3nt: TGTGCCAGTAGTTCCCGAGCGGGAGTCGGGCAAGAGACCCAGTACTTC

v_gene: TRBV6-1
abundance: -
d_gene: TRBD1
j_gene: TRBJ1-2
CDR3aa: CASSDRDRSNYGYTF
CDR3nt: TGTGCCAGCAGTGACCGGGACAGATCTAACTATGGCTACACCTTC

v_gene: TRBV6-5
abundance: -
d_gene: -
j_gene: TRBJ1-1
CDR3aa: CASSYLAGNTEAFF
CDR3nt: TGTGCCAGCAGTTACCTGGCGGGGAACACTGAAGCTTTCTTT

v_gene: TRBV28
abundance: -
d_gene: TRBD1
j_gene: TRBJ1-2
CDR3aa: CASSRFRDRVRGYTF
CDR3nt: TGTGCCAGCAGTCGTTTCCGGGACAGGGTTCGTGGCTACACCTTC

v_gene: TRBV7-6
abundance: -
d_gene: -
j_gene: TRBJ2-5
CDR3aa: CASSLQGGYQETQYF
CDR3nt: TGTGCCAGCAGCCTACAGGGGGGGTACCAAGAGACCCAGTACTTC

v_gene: TRBV5-1
abundance: -
d_gene: -
j_gene: TRBJ1-4
CDR3aa: CASRPGGFYATNEKLFF
CDR3nt: TGCGCCAGCAGACCCGGAGGGTTTTACGCAACTAATGAAAAACTGTTTTTT

v_gene: TRBV30
abundance: few
d_gene: TRBD1
j_gene: TRBJ1-1
CDR3aa: CAWEHGTGFVNTEAFF
CDR3nt: TGTGCCTGGGAGCACGGGACAGGTTTTGTGAACACTGAAGCTTTCTTT